This TCR beta chain was retrieved from a study of blood T cell repertoires in COVID-19. Looking at the study overall: The origin of the acute and convalescent COVID-19 samples was the United States, Italy and Spain. Sources were T cells, B-cell-depleted T cells, or PBMCs; the material itself was cDNA or gDNA.

Authors' data handling: Reference gene primer amplification yielded estimated nucleated cell counts. Sequenced by immunoSEQ multiplex PCR; TCRdb stores in-frame clones only, minus some. V and J calls and clone size come straight from that table; D and trimming were deduced from the DNA. The sample has under 200,000 clones; around 86% are singletons. Sequencing used peripheral blood. The TCR originated in a man aged 18 to 29 with acute or convalescent COVID-19.

In DNA, the CDR3 is TGTGCCAGCAGCCCCCACACAGATACGCAGTATTTT. It specifies CASSPHTDTQYF. The V and J genes are TRBV3-1 (or the pseudogene TRBV3-2) and TRBJ2-3; D unclear. Germline CDR1 reads LGHDT; CDR2 reads YNNKEL (reference sequence). Trimming removed 4 bases from V and 2 bases from J, with 4 bases in between. The CDR3 spans 12 residues.